This T cell receptor (beta chain) was captured by sequencing in a study of T-cell memory formation after mild COVID-19 (dated by TCRdb to about 2021). Context from the whole study: Most TCR sequence clusters were specific to one of the two donors. Longitudinal TCRalpha and TCRbeta repertoire sequencing tracked T-cell clones expanding and contracting after mild COVID-19 in a couple of donors. Two young, previously healthy adult volunteers made up the cohort, one male and one female. Overall results and qualifications from the work: From day 15 to 85, contracting clones showed balanced CD4/CD8 phenotypes, whereas a second wave of clones that expanded from day 15 to 37 leaned towards CD4+. Only a couple of mild cases were covered in the study, and larger cohorts including severe cases with pre-infection samples were considered necessary. SARS-CoV-2 specificity of the second-wave clones peaking on day 37 was not confirmed. Some responding clones were detected in pre-infection memory, which suggested that pre-existing cross-reactive memory T cells had joined the SARS-CoV-2 response. Contracting CD4+ clones appeared mostly in the CM and EM memory subsets, whereas CD8+ clones were enriched in EMRA.

The instrument was an Illumina NovaSeq 6000. TCRalpha and TCRbeta cDNA libraries were built by 5'RACE with constant-segment primers, adding sample barcodes and unique molecular identifiers. Trizol reagent was used to extract RNA from every sample. The libraries were amplified in two PCR steps, and the second step added a second sample barcode and Illumina TruSeq adapters. The libraries were sequenced on an Illumina NovaSeq using 2 x 150 bp paired-end reads. In the source study's methods: The reads were demultiplexed and collapsed into UMI-guided consensus sequences using migec v1.2.7. Using mixcr v2.1.11, the UMI consensuses were aligned to TRA and TRB V and J templates and assembled into clonotypes. A clonotype was counted as expanded or contracted only if both edgeR and NoisET called the change significant, with noise models trained on biological replicates. edgeR calls used a false discovery rate-adjusted p below 0.01 and a log2 fold-change threshold of 1. As an exploratory analysis of dynamics, max-normalized trajectories of the 1000 most abundant clonotypes were examined with PCA combined with hierarchical clustering. Separately sequenced CD4+ and CD8+ repertoires were used to assign the CD4 or CD8 phenotype of responding clones. Starting from the raw public reads, TCRdb applied fastp trimming at Q25, assembled clones with MiXCR and retained in-frame beta chains. Merged by CDR3 protein, the rows form single entries marked with the most common genes and DNA. None of the V and J calls come from the authors' own analysis; TCRdb made them. Here the sample has about 420,000 distinct CDR3 sequences; around 22% occur a single time. The leading ten clones occupy around 13% of the sample.

Ficoll-Paque density gradient centrifugation was the method used to isolate PBMCs. On this clonotype: This receptor's antigen is unknown. Per-base quality was not reported, and no clone a single base away is much larger than it.

The sequenced sample consisted of PBMCs or a T cell subset sorted from them (not recorded which). The sequence came from an adult woman who had mild COVID-19 (a few samples of this study predate the infection). The sample titles of this study are shuffled in the database, so cell type and time point are left out; the donor was told from shared clones.

The CDR3 protein sequence reads: CASSRRTGAINTEAFF. The DNA sequence reads TGTGCCAGCAGTCGACGGACAGGGGCTATTAACACTGAAGCTTTCTTT. This receptor chain uses TRBV6-2 or TRBV6-3 and TRBJ1-1; 9 nucleotides in the junction match TRBD1. The CDR3 runs 16 amino acids, cysteine and phenylalanine included. The only DNA kept is the CDR3, 48 bases in frame from the first base. CDR1 and CDR2 are read off the germline V gene as MNHEY and SVGEGT. At the junction V is shortened by 5 bases and J by 2 bases; bases outside the gene matches: 9.